These 16 T cell receptor beta chains share one sample of origin, sequenced in a study of cytotoxic CD8 clonotypes in ibrutinib-treated CLL (dated by TCRdb to the early 2020s). The time point tag for this specimen amounts to: approximately twelve months on ibrutinib. Library preparation employed the immunoSEQ multiplex PCR assay. What TCRdb holds here is the immuneACCESS table cut down to in-frame rearrangements. Part of the clones is not present; checked against another copy, under half of the missing clones reflect an unresolved V gene, and the others are unexplained. This sample comprises about 130,000 clones, 70% to 80% of them detected only once. Around 13% of the sample comes from the top ten. Here the sequenced sample was PBMCs, taken after 12 months of ibrutinib treatment. The source of these receptors is a human donor with chronic lymphocytic leukemia.

The rearrangement links TRBV30 to TRBJ1-3, with 7 nucleotides matching TRBD1. Germline V gene data show CDR1 as GTSNPN and CDR2 as SVGIG (reference sequence). CDR3 length: 15 amino acids. Losses at the gene ends were 0 bases for V and 3 bases for J; bases not matched to a gene: 5. The CDR3 loop reads CAWSVLRGIGNTIYF. The CDR3 region has the DNA TGTGCCTGGAGTGTACTCAGGGGGATTGGAAACACCATATATTTT.

The chain employs TRBV11-3 and TRBJ2-1; D assignment may be TRBD1 or TRBD2 (5 bases each). Germline V gene sequence: CDR1 SGHNT, CDR2 YENEEA. V was trimmed by 1 base and J by 0 bases, leaving 10 bases between them. This CDR3 spans 16 amino acids. The CDR3 loop is CASSLGDPVSYNEQFF. CDR3 DNA sequence: TGTGCCAGCAGCTTAGGGGACCCCGTCTCCTACAATGAGCAGTTCTTC.

The genes are TRBV6-5 and TRBJ1-2; 10 bases align to TRBD1. Germline V CDR1 and CDR2: MNHEY, SVGAGI. The CDR3 is 13 amino acids. The junction had 0 bases not matched to a gene; V was cut back by 4 bases and J by 4 bases. The CDR3 is CASSWDRGYGYTF. For the CDR3, the DNA is TGTGCCAGCAGTTGGGACAGGGGCTATGGCTACACCTTC.

V gene TRBV11-1 combines with J gene TRBJ2-2; the D gene could be TRBD1 or TRBD2 (5 bases each). CDR3 length equals 16 residues. Germline V gene sequence: CDR1 SGHAT, CDR2 FQDESV (reference sequence). V lost 5 bases to trimming and J lost 4 bases, with 17 bases between them. CDR3 residues: CASSPQVGSVTGELFF. The CDR3 nucleotides read TGTGCCAGCAGCCCACAGGTTGGGAGTGTCACCGGGGAGCTGTTTTTT.

Only a few counts were recorded for this clone. The J gene is TRBJ1-1, the V gene TRBV11-3, with a tentative D call TRBD1 (6 bases). V was trimmed by 3 bases and J by 1 base, leaving 6 bases between them. The V gene's germline CDR1 is SGHNT and CDR2 YENEEA. The CDR3 covers 13 residues. CDR3 nucleotide sequence: TGTGCCAGCAGCTTGGACAGGAACACTGAAGCTTTCTTT. This translates into CASSLDRNTEAFF.

The chain recombines TRBV5-3 with TRBJ1-2; no firm D call. TRBV5-3 falls under the ORF class, with uncertain function. Trimming shortened V by 4 bases and J by 1 base, and 14 bases separated the two germline ends. CDR3 length: 15 residues. The CDR3 DNA sequence: TGTGCCAGAAGCCCCATGCGTAGAGTTAACTATGGCTACACCTTC. Translated: CARSPMRRVNYGYTF.

The chain has TRBV9 and TRBJ2-7, with D tentatively TRBD2 (5 bases). V lost 5 bases and J lost 5, with 14 bases in between. There are 13 residues in the CDR3. The germline V gene encodes CDR1 SGDLS and CDR2 YYNGEE. The CDR3 DNA reads as TGTGCCAGCAGGGCCGGGATTGAGGACGAGCAGTACTTC. This encodes CASRAGIEDEQYF.

The V gene is TRBV11-1, the J gene TRBJ1-1; 9 bases fit TRBD1. The CDR3 is 15 amino acids. Germline assignment: CDR1 SGHAT and CDR2 FQDESV (reference sequence). With V trimmed by 2 bases and J by 4 bases, 5 bases remained unmatched. Here the CDR3 reads CASSLFDRGITEAFF. Written as DNA, the CDR3 is TGTGCCAGCAGCTTATTCGACAGGGGGATCACTGAAGCTTTCTTT. Complete variable domain (other parts from reference TRBV11-1 and TRBJ1-1): EAEVAQSPRYKITEKSQAVAFWCDPISGHATLYWYRQILGQGPELLVQFQDESVVDDSQLPKDRFSAERLKGVDSTLKIQPAELGDSAMYLCASSLFDRGITEAFFGQGTRLTVV.

This clone showed up just once. J is TRBJ2-1 and V is TRBV5-4; D remains ambiguous. V was clipped by 0 bases and J by 7 bases, with 5 bases between them. CDR1 is SGHNT and CDR2 is YYREEE in the germline V gene (reference sequence). The CDR3 runs 12 residues. As DNA, the CDR3 is TGTGCCAGCAGCTTGGGGGGAAATGAGCAGTTCTTC. Residues: CASSLGGNEQFF.

The V call is TRBV5-6, the J call TRBJ1-2; 7 bases are a match to TRBD1. Trimming took 3 bases from V and 1 from J; bases not matched to a gene: 6. CDR1 is SGHDT and CDR2 is YYEEEE in the germline V gene. The CDR3 totals 15 residues. The CDR3 loop reads CASSSLRDSNYGYTF. CDR3 sequence (DNA): TGTGCCAGCAGCTCACTCCGGGACAGTAACTATGGCTACACCTTC.

In this sample, this clone turned up once. The DNA of the CDR3 is TGTGCCAGTAGTATTCGGGGCAGGGAGAGCGGAAACACCATATATTTT. Translation: CASSIRGRESGNTIYF. The rearrangement links TRBV19 to TRBJ1-3, with D perhaps matching TRBD1 (5 bases). The CDR3 extends over 16 amino acids. Trimming took 3 bases from V and 4 from J, leaving 16 bases between them. Germline values: CDR1 LNHDA, CDR2 SQIVND (reference sequence).

The chain combines TRBV9 with TRBJ2-2; 8 nucleotides line up with TRBD1. V was pared by 4 bases and J by 5 bases, with 7 bases of the junction left unmatched. The CDR3 is made up of 15 amino acids. In germline, CDR1 is SGDLS, CDR2 YYNGEE. Here the CDR3 DNA reads TGTGCCAGCAGCTCGGACAGGGCTGAAACCGGGGAGCTGTTTTTT. Translating gives CASSSDRAETGELFF.

The chain is built from TRBV28 and TRBJ2-7, with D unclear. The CDR3 sequence is 16 residues long. Germline lookup yields CDR1 MDHEN and CDR2 SYDVKM. V lost 3 bases and J 3 bases, leaving 18 bases between the germline ends. Here the CDR3 reads CASSFPLPQTGYEQYF. Here the CDR3 DNA reads TGTGCCAGCAGTTTTCCCCTACCCCAGACTGGCTACGAGCAGTACTTC. Full variable domain (missing parts from reference TRBV28 and TRBJ2-7): DVKVTQSSRYLVKRTGEKVFLECVQDMDHENMFWYRQDPGLGLRLIYFSYDVKMKEKGDIPEGYSVSREKKERFSLILESASTNQTSMYLCASSFPLPQTGYEQYFGPGTRLTVT.

The rearrangement uses TRBV4-2 and TRBJ2-1, with D uncertain. Trimming stripped 1 base from V and 3 bases from J, with 4 bases between. The CDR3 runs to 13 residues. Germline CDR1 reads LGHNA; CDR2 reads YNFKEQ. This CDR3 is CASSQGNYNEQFF. DNA for the CDR3: TGTGCCAGCAGCCAAGGAAACTACAATGAGCAGTTCTTC.

This clone was counted a single time. The genes are TRBV5-6 and TRBJ2-3; weak D call: TRBD2 (6 bases). CDR1 SGHDT and CDR2 YYEEEE come from the germline V gene. The CDR3 is 15 residues long. V was shortened by 4 bases and J by 1 base, with 13 bases between the two germline ends. CDR3: CASSPHGEGTDTQYF. For the CDR3, the DNA is TGTGCCAGCAGCCCCCATGGGGAGGGCACAGATACGCAGTATTTT. The full variable domain, with the rest looked up from reference TRBV5-6 and TRBJ2-3, is DAGVTQSPTHLIKTRGQQVTLRCSPKSGHDTVSWYQQALGQGPQFIFQYYEEEERQRGNFPDRFSGHQFPNYSSELNVNALLLGDSALYLCASSPHGEGTDTQYFGPGTRLTVL.

The count of this clone is one. This rearrangement joins TRBV4-3 to TRBJ1-2; D unclear. Germline V lookup: CDR1 LGHNA, CDR2 YSLEER. V was shortened by 0 bases and J by 7 bases, with 15 bases between the two germline ends. The CDR3 is made up of 15 amino acids. The CDR3 nucleotides are TGCGCCAGCAGCCAAGATGGGGAGCCGGCTGTTGGCTACACCTTC. As protein: CASSQDGEPAVGYTF.